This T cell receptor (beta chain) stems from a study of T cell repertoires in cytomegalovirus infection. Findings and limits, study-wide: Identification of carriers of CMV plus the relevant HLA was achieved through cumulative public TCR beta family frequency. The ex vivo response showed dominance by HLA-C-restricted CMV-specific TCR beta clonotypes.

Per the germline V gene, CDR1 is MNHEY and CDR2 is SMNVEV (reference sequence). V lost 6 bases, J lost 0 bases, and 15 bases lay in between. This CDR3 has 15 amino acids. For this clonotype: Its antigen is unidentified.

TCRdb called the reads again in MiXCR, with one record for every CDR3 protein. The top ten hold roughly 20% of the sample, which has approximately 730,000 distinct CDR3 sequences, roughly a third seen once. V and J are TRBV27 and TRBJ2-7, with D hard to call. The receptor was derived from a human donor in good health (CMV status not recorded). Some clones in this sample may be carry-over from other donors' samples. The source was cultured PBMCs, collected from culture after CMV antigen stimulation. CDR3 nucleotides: TGTGCCAGCAGCCCATCTTTTAGTGTCTCCTACGAGCAGTACTTC. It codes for CASSPSFSVSYEQYF.